This T cell receptor beta chain was recovered during a study of T-cell reconstitution after alpha-beta-depleted transplantation in children (dated by TCRdb to about 2016). A note on the overall study: T-cell immune reconstitution after TCRalphabeta/CD19-depleted allogeneic hematopoietic cell transplantation in children was quantitatively tracked in the study by means of TCR repertoire profiling.

This clonotype was found many times. Its antigen remains undetermined. Qualities for individual bases were not recorded, and no much larger clone is one base off. The treatment or condition label, read with the paper, signifies: allogeneic hematopoietic cell transplantation with graft depleted of TCRalphabeta T cells and CD19 B cells. The children who served as transplant recipients had been given grafts of TCRalphabeta/CD19-depleted allogeneic hematopoietic cells. Sequences MNHEY (CDR1) and SMNVEV (CDR2) are obtained from the germline V gene (reference sequence). At the junction V is shortened by 2 bases and J by 1 base, with 19 bases in between. The CDR3 holds 18 amino acids from the cysteine to the phenylalanine. The only DNA kept is the CDR3, 54 bases in frame from the first base. The library came from PCR. For sequencing, an Illumina HiSeq 2500 was employed. Molecular barcoding was employed in the preparation of TCR libraries, with unique molecular identifiers being used to normalize TCRbeta repertoire quantification. TCRdb redid the processing of the public reads, applying fastp at Q25 and MiXCR, and retained in-frame beta chains. Every CDR3 protein is listed once, alongside the most common genes and DNA of its rows. The sample contains 600,000 to 800,000 distinct CDR3 sequences, about an eighth of them found a single time. The top ten clonotypes cover roughly 0.77% of the sample.

What the authors observed across the whole study: Over the following months the frequencies of hyperexpanded clones went down, and after one year T-cell counts and TCRbeta diversity were mostly credited to newly produced T cells. The high TCRbeta diversity at day 60 in some patients was ascribed to recipient T cells and intrathymic progenitors that had survived conditioning. The apparently early recovery of alphabetaT-cell counts about two months after transplant reportedly depended on only several hundred rapidly expanded clones that came from non-depleted graft cells.

This sequence was found in a girl under 10 years old with congenital amegakaryocytic thrombocytopenia, due to receive a stem cell transplant. The sequenced sample was PBMCs, obtained before TCRalphabeta/CD19-depleted stem cell transplant. The chain links TRBV27 with TRBJ2-3; confidence is insufficient to name the D gene. The CDR3 region has the sequence CASSLTATLYLRTDTQYF. The sequenced DNA: TGTGCCAGCAGTTTAACGGCCACCCTATACCTACGCACAGATACGCAGTATTTT.